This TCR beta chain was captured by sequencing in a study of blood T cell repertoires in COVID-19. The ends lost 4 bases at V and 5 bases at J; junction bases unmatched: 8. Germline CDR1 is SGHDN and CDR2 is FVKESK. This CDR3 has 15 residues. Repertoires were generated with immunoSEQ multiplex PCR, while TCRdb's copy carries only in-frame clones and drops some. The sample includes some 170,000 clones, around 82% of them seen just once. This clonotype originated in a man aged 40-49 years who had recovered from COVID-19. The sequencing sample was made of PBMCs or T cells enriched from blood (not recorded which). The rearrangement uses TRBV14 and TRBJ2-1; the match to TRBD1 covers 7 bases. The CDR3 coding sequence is TGTGCCAGCAGCCGTTCCGGGACAGTTCACAATGAGCAGTTCTTC. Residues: CASSRSGTVHNEQFF.